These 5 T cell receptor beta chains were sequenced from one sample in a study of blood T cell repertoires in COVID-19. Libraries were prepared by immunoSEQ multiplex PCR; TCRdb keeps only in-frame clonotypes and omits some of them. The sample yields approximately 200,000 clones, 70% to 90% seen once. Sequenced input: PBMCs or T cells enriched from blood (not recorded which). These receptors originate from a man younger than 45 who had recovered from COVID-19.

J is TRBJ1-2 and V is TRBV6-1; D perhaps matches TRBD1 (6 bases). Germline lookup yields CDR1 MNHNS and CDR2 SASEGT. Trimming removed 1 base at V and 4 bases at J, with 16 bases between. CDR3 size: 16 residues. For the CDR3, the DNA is TGTGCCAGCAGTGAAGTAACAGGGCGGGGGATCTATGGCTACACCTTC. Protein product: CASSEVTGRGIYGYTF.

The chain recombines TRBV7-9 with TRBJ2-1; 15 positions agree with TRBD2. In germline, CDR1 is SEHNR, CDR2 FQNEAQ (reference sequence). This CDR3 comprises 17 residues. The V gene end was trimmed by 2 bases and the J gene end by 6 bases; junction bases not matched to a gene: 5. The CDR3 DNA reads TGTGCCAGCAGCTTATTAGGGACTAGCGGGGGGATCAATGAGCAGTTCTTC. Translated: CASSLLGTSGGINEQFF.

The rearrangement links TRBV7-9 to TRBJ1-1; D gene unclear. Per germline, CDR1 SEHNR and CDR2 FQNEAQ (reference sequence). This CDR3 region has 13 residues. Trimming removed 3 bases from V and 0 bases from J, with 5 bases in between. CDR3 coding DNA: TGTGCCAGCAGCTTTGAGGTGAACACTGAAGCTTTCTTT. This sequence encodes CASSFEVNTEAFF.

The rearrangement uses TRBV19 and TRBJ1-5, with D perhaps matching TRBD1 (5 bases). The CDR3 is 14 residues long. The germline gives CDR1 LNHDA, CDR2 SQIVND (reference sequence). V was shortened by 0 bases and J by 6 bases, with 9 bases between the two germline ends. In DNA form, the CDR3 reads TGTGCCAGTAGTATAGAGGGACTAAGTCAGCCCCAGCATTTT. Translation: CASSIEGLSQPQHF.

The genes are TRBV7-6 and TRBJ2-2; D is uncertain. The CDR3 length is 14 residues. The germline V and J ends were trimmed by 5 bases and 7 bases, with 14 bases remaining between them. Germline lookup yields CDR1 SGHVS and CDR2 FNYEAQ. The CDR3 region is CASSVGQRGGELFF. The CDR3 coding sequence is TGTGCCAGCAGCGTAGGTCAACGCGGCGGGGAGCTGTTTTTT.